A selection of T cell receptor beta chains follows, all from one sample in a study of identical twins. MiXCR was run by TCRdb on the 5' RACE reads, yielding one entry per CDR3 protein. The table shows 460,000 or so distinct CDR3 sequences, with 14% occurring only once. The data also belong to a second study, concerning yellow fever vaccine responses in identical twins.

Sequencing was performed on CD4+ T cells sorted from blood. These receptors originate from a woman under 30 in good health. The CDR3 runs from the conserved cysteine through the conserved F or W. The D gene is left open where the match is weak. The size of a clone is reported for some rows only, either as once, few or many, or as a class for expanded clones.

cdr3_aa | cdr3_nt | d_call | j_call | v_call | clone_size
CASSQGASGRIGNEQFF | TGCGCCAGCAGCCAGGGGGCTAGCGGGAGAATAGGCAATGAGCAGTTCTTC | TRBD2 | TRBJ2-1 | TRBV4-1 | few
CSVELGVGGYTF | TGCAGCGTTGAATTGGGGGTGGGCGGCTACACCTTC | - | TRBJ1-2 | TRBV29-1 | -
CASSPGGGSADTQYF | TGCGCCAGCAGCCCCGGGGGCGGGTCCGCAGATACGCAGTATTTT | - | TRBJ2-3 | TRBV4-3 | -
CSARAGTAYGYTF | TGCAGTGCTAGAGCCGGGACGGCCTATGGCTACACCTTC | - | TRBJ1-2 | TRBV20-1 | -
CATSIAGPGDTQYF | TGTGCCACCAGCATAGCGGGGCCAGGGGATACGCAGTATTTT | TRBD2 | TRBJ2-3 | TRBV15 | -
CASSPGDSNQPQHF | TGTGCCAGCTCACCGGGGGATAGCAATCAGCCCCAGCATTTT | - | TRBJ1-5 | TRBV18 | few
CCVSGQAGAGGTDTQYF | TGCTGTGTCTCGGGCCAGGCGGGGGCCGGGGGCACAGATACGCAGTATTTT | - | TRBJ2-3 | TRBV20-1 | -
CATSDQLAGGLREQFF | TGTGCCACCAGTGACCAACTAGCGGGAGGATTAAGAGAGCAGTTCTTC | TRBD2 | TRBJ2-1 | TRBV24-1 | few
CASSLLRKTSGSWEDNEQFF | TGTGCCAGCAGCCTCCTCAGGAAGACTAGCGGGAGCTGGGAGGACAATGAGCAGTTCTTC | TRBD2 | TRBJ2-1 | TRBV14 | few
CASSESWGNQPQHF | TGTGCCAGCAGTGAATCTTGGGGCAATCAGCCCCAGCATTTT | - | TRBJ1-5 | TRBV2 | -
CATRPADRQNIQYF | TGCGCCACCAGACCCGCCGACAGGCAAAACATTCAGTACTTC | - | TRBJ2-4 | TRBV5-1 | -
CASSQDLVSQETQYF | TGTGCCAGCAGCCAAGATTTGGTATCCCAGGAGACCCAGTACTTC | - | TRBJ2-5 | TRBV4-2 | few
CASSFPSVTYEQYF | TGTGCCAGCAGTTTCCCTAGCGTAACCTACGAGCAGTACTTC | - | TRBJ2-7 | TRBV12-3/TRBV12-4 | -
CATSDGGNSQETQYF | TGTGCCACCAGCGACGGGGGAAACTCCCAAGAGACCCAGTACTTC | - | TRBJ2-5 | TRBV15 | few
CASSLELRGGNQPQHF | TGTGCCAGCAGTTTAGAGTTGAGGGGCGGCAATCAGCCCCAGCATTTT | - | TRBJ1-5 | TRBV12-3/TRBV12-4 | few
CASSPGRSSYEQYF | TGTGCCAGCTCACCAGGCAGATCCTCCTACGAGCAGTACTTC | - | TRBJ2-7 | TRBV18 | few
CATSDRMNTEAFF | TGTGCCACCAGTGACAGAATGAACACTGAAGCTTTCTTT | - | TRBJ1-1 | TRBV24-1 | -
CSPSNQMNTEAFF | TGCAGTCCGTCAAATCAGATGAACACTGAAGCTTTCTTT | - | TRBJ1-1 | TRBV20-1 | -
CASAGVLGETQYF | TGTGCCAGCGCAGGGGTCTTGGGGGAGACCCAGTACTTC | - | TRBJ2-5 | TRBV2 | few
CASSQLPGSSYEQYF | TGCGCCAGCAGCCAACTGCCCGGGAGCTCCTACGAGCAGTACTTC | - | TRBJ2-7 | TRBV4-3 | -
CASSPTEGGLLNEQFF | TGTGCCAGCAGCCCGACAGAGGGGGGGCTCCTCAATGAGCAGTTCTTC | - | TRBJ2-1 | TRBV9 | -
CASSKDPSRSYNEQFF | TGTGCCAGCAGCAAAGATCCCTCCCGGTCCTACAATGAGCAGTTCTTC | - | TRBJ2-1 | TRBV11-1 | -